The clone carrying this TCR beta chain was counted between two and nine times. This sample was included in a study of blood T cell repertoires in COVID-19. The wider study: Sites in the United States, Italy and Spain provided acute and convalescent COVID-19 samples. PBMCs, B-cell-depleted T cells, or T cells provided the cDNA or gDNA that made up the material.

Authors' analysis steps: Reference gene primers were amplified, and this amplification served to estimate nucleated cell counts. This table comes from immunoSEQ multiplex PCR, and its TCRdb copy is limited to in-frame clones, with some not included. V, J and clone size are taken as reported in that table, and D and trimming were inferred from the DNA itself. Altogether fewer than 350,000 clones are present, approximately 81% being singletons, with the ten largest covering over 2.5%. Material: peripheral blood. The source of this sequence is a woman in her fifties or sixties with active or convalescent COVID-19.

The CDR3 is CASSQGLGQGHYEQYF. DNA for the CDR3: TGCGCCAGCAGCCAAGGTTTGGGACAGGGACACTACGAGCAGTACTTC. The rearrangement links TRBV4-3 to TRBJ2-7, with 9 bases lining up with TRBD1. CDR1 LGHNA and CDR2 YSLEER come from the germline V gene. Trimming cost V 1 base and J 3 bases; bases outside gene matches: 7. CDR3 length: 16 residues.